This T cell receptor beta chain was identified during a study of cytotoxic CD8 clonotypes in ibrutinib-treated CLL. The method was immunoSEQ multiplex PCR; TCRdb's version includes in-frame clones alone and lacks a portion of them. The table lists 300,000 to 350,000 clones, around four fifths of them singletons. Germline assignment: CDR1 SGHNT and CDR2 YYREEE (reference sequence). V was pared by 4 bases and J by 5 bases, with 5 bases of the junction left unmatched. This CDR3 spans 16 amino acids. This TCR was sampled from a human donor with chronic lymphocytic leukemia. The chain links TRBV5-4 to TRBJ2-3; TRBD2 matches 15 bases. This specimen was PBMCs, taken before ibrutinib treatment. The CDR3 DNA sequence: TGTGCCAGCAGCGCGGGACTAGCGGGGGGTAGAGATACGCAGTATTTT. Translation: CASSAGLAGGRDTQYF.